Below are 13 T cell receptor beta chains sequenced from a single sample in a study of glioma-infiltrating T cells. TCR alpha and beta CDR3 regions were amplified from RNA using iRepertoire nested multiplex PCR. One entry per CDR3 protein, called by TCRdb with MiXCR from the multiplex PCR reads. The repertoire has tens of thousands of distinct CDR3 sequences, 20% to 25% of them found once; the top ten carry over 5%. The sample taken for sequencing was glioma tissue, nonneoplastic brain tissue, or PBMCs (not recorded which). These receptors all come from a human donor with low-grade glioma or glioblastoma, undergoing nonglioma brain surgery, or in good health (not recorded which).

This chain connects TRBV18 to TRBJ2-3; D is uncertain. Germline V gene lookup returns CDR1 KGHSH and CDR2 LQKENI. This CDR3 has 15 residues. V shed 3 bases and J shed 1 base, with 11 bases lying between them. The CDR3 DNA follows: TGTGCCAGCTCACCCATAAAGTTGGGCACAGATACGCAGTATTTT. Translation: CASSPIKLGTDTQYF.

In its sample, this clonotype was seen many times. This chain uses TRBV20-1 with TRBJ2-7; D is perhaps TRBD2 (6 bases). Trimming left V 7 bases short and J 2 bases short, with 21 bases between. The CDR3 is 15 amino acids. Germline V gene sequence: CDR1 DFQATT, CDR2 SNEGSKA (reference sequence). This chain's CDR3 is CSVSGERVNPYEQYF. The CDR3 DNA reads as TGCAGTGTCAGCGGCGAGCGGGTTAATCCCTACGAGCAGTACTTC.

The chain joins TRBV29-1 to TRBJ2-7; tentatively, D is TRBD2 (6 bases). This CDR3 region has 14 residues. Germline V gene sequence: CDR1 SQVTM, CDR2 ANQGSEA. V was pared by 1 base and J by 3 bases, with 13 bases between. Here the CDR3 DNA reads TGCAGCGTTGAAGTAATCATCGGGGGCTACGAGCAGTACTTC. Translated, it gives CSVEVIIGGYEQYF.

This clonotype was seen a handful of times. The rearrangement links TRBV5-5 to TRBJ1-1; 10 nucleotides align to TRBD1. The ends lost 3 bases at V and 10 bases at J; junction bases unmatched: 9. Germline V gives CDR1 SGHKS, CDR2 YYEKEE (reference sequence). The CDR3 runs to 14 residues. The CDR3 loop is CASSSGTGESLAFF. Written as DNA, the CDR3 is TGTGCCAGCAGCTCCGGGACAGGGGAATCTCTAGCTTTCTTT.

In its sample, this clonotype was seen many times. V gene TRBV20-1 combines with J gene TRBJ1-6, with no clear D. CDR3 length: 14 amino acids. Trimming took off 2 bases at V and 0 bases at J, with 5 bases between the two ends. Looked up from germline, CDR1 is DFQATT and CDR2 is SNEGSKA (reference sequence). The CDR3 protein is CSARPSSYNSPLHF. CDR3 DNA: TGCAGTGCTAGACCGAGCTCCTATAATTCACCCCTCCACTTT.

This clonotype has ten or more counts. The chain has TRBV20-1 and TRBJ2-5; D remains unclear. Between the trimmed V and J ends, which lost 4 bases and 4 bases, there was a span of 7 bases. CDR1 is DFQATT, CDR2 SNEGSKA, per germline (reference sequence). This CDR3 is 11 amino acids long. The CDR3 coding sequence is TGCAGTGCTAATCGGGCAGAGACCCAGTACTTC. Protein sequence: CSANRAETQYF.

This clonotype was recorded a few times. The V call is TRBV19, the J call TRBJ2-2; D gene unclear. CDR1 and CDR2 from the germline V gene are LNHDA and SQIVND (reference sequence). The CDR3 is 16 amino acids. Trimming pared 8 bases from V and 0 bases from J, leaving 16 bases between. CDR3 bases: TGTGCCAGTCGACGTCTTTCACTGCCGAACACCGGGGAGCTGTTTTTT. This codes for CASRRLSLPNTGELFF.

This clonotype was found many times. V usage is TRBV20-1 and J usage is TRBJ2-7, with TRBD1 matching 10 bases. The CDR3 is made up of 12 amino acids. V dropped 6 bases and J dropped 9; count of bases not matched to a gene: 8. Germline V gene sequence: CDR1 DFQATT, CDR2 SNEGSKA (reference sequence). CDR3 region: CSAWDRGGGQYF. CDR3 coding DNA: TGCAGTGCGTGGGACAGGGGAGGAGGGCAGTACTTC.

This clonotype has at least ten counts. The chain joins TRBV6-2 or TRBV6-3 to TRBJ2-1; D unresolved. This CDR3 region has 11 residues. The ends were cut back, 5 bases at V and 4 bases at J, with 3 bases in the middle. The germline V gene encodes CDR1 MNHEY and CDR2 SVGEGT. CDR3 loop: CASSRYNEQFF. In nucleotides, the CDR3 is TGTGCCAGCAGTCGATACAATGAGCAGTTCTTC.

The CDR3 DNA sequence: TGTGCCAGCAGCCGCCGGGACGCCCCCTACGAGCAGTACTTC. Residues: CASSRRDAPYEQYF. The V gene is TRBV9, the J gene TRBJ2-7; D may correspond to TRBD1 or TRBD2 (5 bases each). Germline CDR1 SGDLS, CDR2 YYNGEE. V was pared by 4 bases and J by 2 bases, with 13 bases between. This CDR3 region has 14 residues.

There are many counts of this clonotype. V is TRBV29-1 and J is TRBJ2-3, with TRBD2 as a possible D gene (6 bases). Between the trimmed V and J ends, which lost 8 bases and 2 bases, there was a span of 14 bases. The CDR3 is made up of 13 amino acids. Germline lookup yields CDR1 SQVTM and CDR2 ANQGSEA. The CDR3 DNA follows: TGCAGCACCCGGGAGACCTCCACAGATACGCAGTATTTT. This encodes CSTRETSTDTQYF.

The rearrangement links TRBV7-6 to TRBJ1-1; D perhaps matches TRBD1 (6 bases). This CDR3 is built from 15 residues. The germline V gene has CDR1 SGHVS and CDR2 FNYEAQ. V lost 5 bases to trimming and J lost 2 bases, with 15 bases between them. The CDR3 sequence: CASSPAGTLNTEAFF. The CDR3 bases are TGTGCCAGCAGCCCCGCAGGGACACTTAACACTGAAGCTTTCTTT. Full variable domain (rest looked up from reference TRBV7-6 and TRBJ1-1): GAGVSQSPRYKVTKRGQDVALRCDPISGHVSLYWYRQALGQGPEFLTYFNYEAQQDKSGLPNDRFSAERPEGSISTLTIQRTEQRDSAMYRCASSPAGTLNTEAFFGQGTRLTVV.

This clonotype was counted at least ten times. This rearrangement joins TRBV20-1 to TRBJ1-6, with 9 bases identical to TRBD1. The J segment lost 10 bases and the V segment lost 5 bases, leaving 9 bases of the junction unmatched. The CDR3 consists of 14 residues. Germline CDR1 is DFQATT and CDR2 is SNEGSKA (reference sequence). The CDR3 is CSAPPGQGNSPLHF. For the CDR3, the DNA is TGCAGTGCTCCACCGGGACAGGGTAACTCACCCCTCCACTTT.